The sequence of this TCR beta chain was determined in a study of graft-versus-host responses after intestinal transplantation. Study context: Transplant types were multivisceral, liver-intestinal, or isolated intestinal.

Profiled with immunoSEQ multiplex PCR; TCRdb holds only in-frame clones, not every one. The sample lists more than 20,000 clones, 83% occurring once. This clone was recorded a few times. The CDR3 has 17 residues. The germline V and J ends were trimmed by 4 bases and 6 bases, with 19 bases remaining between them. Germline-derived CDR1 and CDR2 are SNHLY and FYNNEI. This TCR came from a human patient who received an intestinal transplant, so some T cells may come from the graft donor. The chain carries TRBV2 and TRBJ1-6; maybe TRBD1 (6 bases). Specimen: PBMCs, collected approximately four weeks after intestinal transplant. The CDR3 DNA follows: TGTGCCAGCAGTGTTGGTGGGGGCGCTAGTTCTAATTCACCCCTCCACTTT. It yields the protein CASSVGGGASSNSPLHF.